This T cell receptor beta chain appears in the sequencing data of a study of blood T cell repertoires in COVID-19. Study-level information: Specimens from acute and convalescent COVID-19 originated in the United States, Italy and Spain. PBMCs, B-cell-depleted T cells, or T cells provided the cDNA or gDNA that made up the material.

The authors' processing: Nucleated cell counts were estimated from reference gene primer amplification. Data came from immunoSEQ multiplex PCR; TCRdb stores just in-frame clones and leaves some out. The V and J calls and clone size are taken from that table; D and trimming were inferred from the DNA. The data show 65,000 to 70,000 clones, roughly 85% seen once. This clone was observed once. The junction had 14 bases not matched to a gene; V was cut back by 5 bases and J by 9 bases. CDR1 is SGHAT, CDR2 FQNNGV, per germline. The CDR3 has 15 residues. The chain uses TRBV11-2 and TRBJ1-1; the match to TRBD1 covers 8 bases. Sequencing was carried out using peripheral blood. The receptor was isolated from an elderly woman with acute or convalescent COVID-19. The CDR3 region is CASSPRTGTVVKAFF. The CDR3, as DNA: TGTGCCAGCAGCCCGAGGACAGGGACGGTTGTTAAAGCTTTCTTT.